One T cell receptor (beta chain) is described in this entry. Its antigen is unknown. This sample was taken from a study of shared clonotypes between healthy human individuals. V lost 3 bases, J lost 5 bases, and 8 bases lay in between. Per the germline V gene, CDR1 is LNHNV and CDR2 is YYDKDF (reference sequence). The CDR3 covers 12 residues. Method: immunoSEQ multiplex PCR; TCRdb's copy keeps in-frame clones and lacks some. The table shows about 360,000 clones, with over 70% occurring only once. General study findings and limits: It was the non-shared clonotypes that had lower generation probabilities than clonotypes shared by all four donors. How much donors shared clonotypes was expected to be affected by sequencing depth.

The V gene is TRBV15, the J gene TRBJ2-7; tentative D call: TRBD2 (5 bases). The receptor comes from a man younger than 45 in good health. Source material: memory CD4+ T cells sorted from blood. Subset reported: CD45RA-negative fraction. The CDR3 sequence is CATSRSGNEQYF. CDR3 DNA sequence: TGTGCCACCAGCAGGAGCGGTAACGAGCAGTACTTC.